A selection of T cell receptor beta chains follows, all from one sample in a study of metastatic and nonmetastatic thyroid tumors. From the PCR reads, TCRdb re-called clones with MiXCR. The sample shows 15,000 to 20,000 clones, about 33% of them seen only once. Sample: tumor tissue. These receptors all stem from a male donor with papillary thyroid cancer or a benign thyroid nodule (not recorded which). Some clones in this sample may be carry-over from other donors' samples. The CDR3 runs from the conserved cysteine through the conserved F or W. Fields, in order: D gene, clone size, V gene, J gene, CDR3 length, CDR3 DNA, CDR3 protein. The D gene is left open where the match is weak. Some rows mark clone size as missing; the rest say once, few, many or name a class of expanded clone.

>TRBD2|NA|TRBV5-4|TRBJ2-2|20
TGTGCCAGCAGCTTGGGACTAGCGGGAGGCCAAGGGCCGAACACCGGGGAGCTGTTTTTT
CASSLGLAGGQGPNTGELFF
>NA|few|TRBV19|TRBJ1-4|14
TGTGCCAGTAGTCTGGGTGCACCGCCAGAAAAACTGTTTTTT
CASSLGAPPEKLFF
>TRBD1|few|TRBV19|TRBJ2-7|14
TGTGCCAGTAGATGGGGACAGGGGGCCTACGAGCAGTACTTC
CASRWGQGAYEQYF
>TRBD1|many|TRBV7-9|TRBJ2-2|16
TGTGCCAGCAGCTTGGGACAGGGATTTGACACCGGGGAGCTGTTTTTT
CASSLGQGFDTGELFF
>NA|medium-sized|TRBV5-1|TRBJ1-2|15
TGCGCCAGCAGCTTGGACAGGCCCTTAGGCTATGGCTACACCTTC
CASSLDRPLGYGYTF
>TRBD1|NA|TRBV6-1|TRBJ1-2|15
TGTGCCAGCAACCCCCCGGGACAGGGTTCGTATGGCTACACCTTC
CASNPPGQGSYGYTF
>TRBD1|few|TRBV19|TRBJ2-7|15
TGTGCCAGTAGTATTGGGGCAGGGGGCTCCTACGAGCAGTACTTC
CASSIGAGGSYEQYF
>NA|many|TRBV10-2|TRBJ2-2|13
TGCGCCAGCAGTGAGCGGGAGAACGGGGAGCTGTTTTTT
CASSERENGELFF
>NA|few|TRBV6-2/TRBV6-3|TRBJ1-1|14
TGTGCCAGCAGTTACGGTAGGGCGAACACTGAAGCTTTCTTT
CASSYGRANTEAFF
>TRBD2|NA|TRBV19|TRBJ2-7|13
TGTGCCAGTAGTACCGGGACTAGCGGCGAGCAGTACTTC
CASSTGTSGEQYF
>TRBD2|NA|TRBV20-1|TRBJ2-7|21
TGCAGTGCTAGTAGAGATGGGGGGGTCCCCCCCCTAGCGGAGCTGCGGTACGAGCAGTACTTC
CSASRDGGVPPLAELRYEQYF
>NA|few|TRBV12-3/TRBV12-4|TRBJ1-2|13
TGTGCCAGCAGTTTAGCCACTTTCGGGGGCTACACCTTC
CASSLATFGGYTF
>TRBD1|many|TRBV27|TRBJ1-5|13
TGTGCCAGCAGGGGACAGGGAGGTCAGCCCCAGCATTTT
CASRGQGGQPQHF
>TRBD1|many|TRBV12-3/TRBV12-4|TRBJ1-5|14
TGTGCCAGCAGGGGGACAGGGGACTATCAGCCCCAGCATTTT
CASRGTGDYQPQHF
>TRBD2|many|TRBV4-1|TRBJ2-2|17
TGCGCCAGCAGCCTCGAAGGGGTAGCGGGAGCTCCTGGGGAGCTGTTTTTT
CASSLEGVAGAPGELFF
>NA|many|TRBV3-1|TRBJ1-6|14
TGTGCCAGCAACTTTGGGGGGGGAGGTTCACCCCTCCACTTT
CASNFGGGGSPLHF
>TRBD1|NA|TRBV27|TRBJ2-6|18
TGTGCCAGCAGTCCAAATCCTGGACAGGGGACCGGGGCCAACGTCCTGACTTTC
CASSPNPGQGTGANVLTF
>NA|few|TRBV6-1|TRBJ1-1|15
TGTGCCAGCGTAAGAAATAGGGCGGGGAACACTGAAGCTTTCTTT
CASVRNRAGNTEAFF
>TRBD2|medium-sized|TRBV19|TRBJ2-1|18
TGTGCCAGTAGTATAGCAGGAGGACTAGCGGGAGGGCAGAATGAGCAGTTCTTC
CASSIAGGLAGGQNEQFF
>NA|medium-sized|TRBV19|TRBJ2-3|15
TGTGCCAGTAGTAACAACCCTCGCGGGGCAGATACGCAGTATTTT
CASSNNPRGADTQYF
>NA|NA|TRBV20-1|TRBJ2-7|15
TGCAGTGCTAGAGATACGAGTGGGCAGGAGGACGAGCAGTACTTC
CSARDTSGQEDEQYF
>NA|NA|TRBV5-1|TRBJ2-2|13
TGCGCCAGCAGCTTGTGGGGGCCCGGGGAGCTGTTTTTT
CASSLWGPGELFF
>NA|NA|TRBV14|TRBJ1-2|15
TGTGCCAGCAGCCAACGACACACGCTTTGGAATGGCTACACCTTC
CASSQRHTLWNGYTF
>NA|few|TRBV7-2|TRBJ1-2|14
TGTGCCAGCAGCTTACCGACAGTAAACTATGGCTACACCTTC
CASSLPTVNYGYTF
>TRBD2|medium-sized|TRBV6-1|TRBJ2-1|15
TGTGCCAGCAGTGAAGGACTAGCGGGCTACAATGAGCAGTTCTTC
CASSEGLAGYNEQFF
>NA|NA|TRBV11-2|TRBJ1-1|15
TGTGCCAGCAGCTTCAATAAAGTGGGGGGAACTGAAGCTTTCTTT
CASSFNKVGGTEAFF
>NA|many|TRBV12-3/TRBV12-4|TRBJ2-5|14
TGTGCCAGCAGTTTCGGCCTAGCGAGGGAGACCCAGTACTTC
CASSFGLARETQYF
>NA|NA|TRBV11-2|TRBJ2-7|13
TGTGCCACCTTGTCTAGCCTTACCTACGAGCAGTACTTC
CATLSSLTYEQYF
>NA|NA|TRBV20-1|TRBJ2-7|15
TGCAGTGCTAGAGTCCGGCGGAGGGGCTCCTACGAGCAGTACTTC
CSARVRRRGSYEQYF
>NA|NA|TRBV28|TRBJ2-6|18
TGTGCCAGCAGTTTATTAACGTTTGGAGACTATGGGGCCAACGTCCTGACTTTC
CASSLLTFGDYGANVLTF
>NA|NA|TRBV2|TRBJ2-3|15
TGTGCCAGCGGGACGGACGGCCCGGTCACAGATACGCAGTATTTT
CASGTDGPVTDTQYF
>NA|many|TRBV2|TRBJ1-3|14
TGTGCCAGCAGCGTAGAGAGCTCTGGAAACACCATATATTTT
CASSVESSGNTIYF
>NA|few|TRBV6-4|TRBJ1-2|17
TGTGCCAGCAGTGAATTGCAAGGGACGGTAGCTAACTATGGCTACACCTTC
CASSELQGTVANYGYTF
>NA|many|TRBV20-1|TRBJ2-1|17
TGCAGTGCTAGAGGCCCCGGGAGCGGCAAATTATACAATGAGCAGTTCTTC
CSARGPGSGKLYNEQFF
>NA|medium-sized|TRBV19|TRBJ1-5|14
TGTGCCAGTACCCCCATGGGGGGCAATCAGCCCCAGCATTTT
CASTPMGGNQPQHF
>TRBD2|many|TRBV5-6|TRBJ2-7|14
TGTGCCAGCAATGCGGGAGCCTCCATCTACGAGCAGTACTTC
CASNAGASIYEQYF